This T cell receptor (beta chain) stems from a study of cytomegalovirus exposure and HLA in healthy donors listed by TCRdb under 2017. As for the study more broadly: An earlier analysis of some 620 of the donors reported under 300 Gb of sequence data and 95 million to 130 million unique TCR beta sequences obtained from about 179 million T cells. Along with the roughly 710-subject first cohort, a separate validation cohort of over a hundred different subjects was used. The study aimed to test whether signatures of past pathogen exposure could be identified by cataloging public T cell receptors. The study profiled the T cell repertoires of about 640 subjects by immunosequencing and related them to cytomegalovirus serostatus. The number of donors typed differed by locus, with about 629-630 for A, B, C, DRB1 and DQB1, around 500 for DQA1, approximately 580 for DPA1, and roughly 450 for DPB1. Both class I and class II loci were covered by HLA typing, at four-digit resolution. An early release that covered roughly 600 HLA-typed donors contained approximately 300 gigabases of sequencing data and around 80 million unique TCR sequences. Roughly 5 DR-DQ haplotypes were handled as single units for association and clustering, since linkage in the cohort was strong. On average, about 240,000 unique TCR beta nucleotide sequences were sequenced per donor among 398 genotyped donors of the cohort, with roughly 19% of those sequences being non-productive. A later analysis re-analyzed previously published TCR beta repertoires from about 600 donors and added high-resolution HLA genotyping to study TCR occurrence patterns. Every repertoire in the discovery cohort had been generated on one and the same sequencing platform. Of the approximately 400 genotyped donors, over 80% were placed in the genetic ancestry cluster associated with self-reported Caucasian donors. An earlier analysis of fewer than 750 of the donors used high-throughput TCR beta sequencing to judge whether each TCR beta V gene segment behaved as functional or pseudogenic. The later analysis used no new phenotypic data to find candidate immune exposures, relying instead on TCR beta sequences and their occurrence across donors. The study combined high-throughput TCR immunosequencing, statistical association of individual TCRs with disease status, and machine learning to predict cytomegalovirus infection status. A later genetic analysis took genome-wide SNP genotypes for 398 of the 666 donors and used that subset as a discovery cohort. Alongside the repertoire data, information on donor age, sex, ethnicity and CMV serostatus was compiled.

The V and J ends are trimmed by 3 bases and 2 bases, leaving 18 bases between them. Taken from the germline V gene (reference sequence), the CDR1 and CDR2 loops are SGHNT and YYREEE. Reading from cysteine to phenylalanine, the CDR3 counts 17 amino acids. Only the CDR3 DNA stays, 51 bases, in frame from base 1. What the authors observed across the whole study: Cytomegalovirus status was reported to be diagnosed by the classifier with high specificity and sensitivity in both the original and validation cohorts. Roughly 17 rarely observed V segments, including chromosome 9 orphons, were excluded from the earlier analysis of several hundred of the donors because counts were too low. In a later analysis, some 17,000 TCR beta sequences were associated with specific HLA alleles at a false discovery rate of 0.05. In vitro tests confirmed that three of the cytomegalovirus-associated TCR beta chains recognize cytomegalovirus antigens. Immune exposure information for the cohort was limited to CMV serostatus. In an earlier analysis of about 600 of the donors, most TCR beta V segments appeared in productive rearrangements about 87% or about 30% of the time, broadly matching IMGT annotations. Assigning TCR associations to individual alleles was difficult when HLA alleles, especially DR and DQ, strongly co-occurred. Because some donors lacked HLA typing at each locus, the association tests relied only on the typed subset. In a later analysis, HLA-associated TCR beta chains were found to be more clonally expanded and to have lower generation probabilities than equally common non-associated chains. A cluster of highly shared sequence variants was judged likely to be a technical artifact of the sequencing pipeline. In a later analysis, most CMV-associated TCR beta chains were found to appear HLA-restricted, with HLA associations seemingly driven largely by CMV exposure. According to the authors, the approach could potentially be generalized to other disease states and immunological phenotypes. A further reported finding was that TCR beta sequences accurately predicted the HLA-A and HLA-B alleles for most subjects in the first cohort. Some IMGT-functional V segments, including TRBV6-2 and TRBV6-3, could not be told apart with the 87-base-pair reads, so those segments were excluded. The study listed 164 TCR beta chains as associated with cytomegalovirus. According to a later analysis, TCR association rates differed among HLA loci, with DRB1 alleles showing the most associated TCRs and HLA-C alleles showing the fewest. According to a later analysis, parvovirus B19, influenza, CMV and Epstein-Barr virus appeared linked to several top co-occurrence clusters. According to a later genetic analysis, donors in an Asian-associated ancestry cluster had fewer N-insertions in productive TCRs than the roughly 670-donor mean. The cohort was sequenced for TCR beta chains only, and without alpha or paired-chain data the features that could be detected were limited. Most TCR sequences were seen in very few donors, while some public TCRs were found in many individuals. Correlated functional status among segregating V segments might reflect linkage disequilibrium, but an unknown experimental factor could not be ruled out. Roughly uniform sequencing depth across donors was assumed in presence/absence analyses, although this assumption may not hold. An association between a missense DCLRE1C variant and V-gene and J-gene trimming of TCR beta chains was found in a later genetic analysis and replicated in an independent cohort.

Receptors were amplified or captured by the immunoSEQ multiplex PCR assay. For the multiplex PCR, a mixture combining 60 forward primers for TCR Vbeta segments and 13 reverse primers for TCR Jbeta segments was used. The CDR3 region of rearranged TCR beta genes was amplified from genomic DNA with a multiplex PCR assay. The Illumina HiSeq System was used to sequence the amplified TCR beta libraries as 87-base-pair reads. Processing in the source paper ran as follows. In a later analysis, tens of millions of unique TCR beta chains were counted across the roughly 610 repertoires, and roughly 9.9 million of these chains were shared by at least two donors. A nearest-neighbor algorithm error-corrected the raw reads and collapsed the reads into unique sequences, merging closely related sequences to remove PCR and sequencing errors. Alignment of CDR3 sequences to IMGT reference sequences was used to assign V, D and J gene segments. For a sequence to be retained, at least a six-nucleotide match to both a V gene segment and a J gene segment was required. Rearrangements were called productive when the CDR3 lacked stop codons and stayed in frame with V and J; all others were non-productive. Following IMGT convention, CDR3 was defined as the stretch from the second conserved V-encoded cysteine up to the conserved J-encoded phenylalanine. The earlier analysis of some 540 of the donors excluded any sequence lacking an unambiguous match to a single V gene segment. In an earlier analysis of a few hundred of the donors, a V segment was called functional when productive rearrangements were above 56.7%, and segregating when the standard deviation between donors exceeded 5%. A statistical classification framework was developed to diagnose cytomegalovirus status using the catalog of TCR beta chain sequences. In a later analysis, TCR nucleotide sequences were compared against IMGT/GENE-DB human TR gene sequences so that V and J genes could be assigned. A later analysis assigned CDR3 sequences and most-parsimonious VDJ recombination scenarios with the TCRdist pipeline. In a later analysis, every TCR beta chain was defined by the combination of its CDR3 amino acid sequence and its V-gene family, and reads without a unique V-gene family were dropped. In a later analysis, 450 to 600 highly shared, low-generation-probability nucleotide sequences were removed to address suspected cross-contamination and a sequencing artifact. A later analysis calculated a clonal expansion index for each public chain from normalized within-repertoire ranks of inferred template counts. In a later analysis, generation probabilities were computed using a VDJ recombination model fitted to out-of-frame rearrangements, and the results were checked against IGoR. In a later analysis, hypergeometric tests were used to score TCR-TCR, TCR-HLA and TCR-CMV co-occurrence, with a repertoire-size bias correction applied to TCR pairs. False discovery rates were estimated in a later analysis by permuting HLA or CMV assignments 20 times. In a later analysis, co-occurring TCRs were grouped using DBSCAN, and TCRdist sequence similarity was added for clustering within HLA-allele-positive subsets. For co-occurrence clustering, repertoires with fewer than 30,000 or more than 120,000 public chains were excluded, along with 5 or 6 repertoires with anomalous nucleotide sharing. In its TCRdb copy, this immuneACCESS table keeps in-frame sequences only and misses some clones. Where compared with another copy, unresolved V genes explain less than half of these, and the others have no known cause. The DNA gave D and trimming, while V, J and clone size come from that table. The sample's table covers about 200,000 clones. Jointly, the top ten make up under 6.5% of the sample.

With respect to this clone: It lacks a known antigen.

The cohort consisted of hundreds of healthy bone marrow donors. All cohort members were sampled while nominally healthy, although unrecorded immune exposures were likely present. The donor tested CMV seronegative and was one of the 352 seronegative cohort members. Every donor gave a peripheral blood sample, and the peripheral blood mononuclear cells from that sample were used for TCR beta sequencing. The Qiagen DNeasy Blood Extraction Kit was used to extract genomic DNA from the blood cell samples. The rearrangement combines TRBV5-4 with TRBJ2-1; perhaps TRBD1 is the D gene, with 8 bases matching. This TCR derives from a man aged 25 to 45 in good health and CMV-seronegative. The sequencing input was PBMCs. The sequenced DNA: TGTGCCAGCAGCTCAGGGGGGGGACAGGCCACCTACAATGAGCAGTTCTTC. Translated, this gives CASSSGGGQATYNEQFF. The entire variable domain, with the stretches around the CDR3 drawn from the reference TRBV5-4 and TRBJ2-1 proteins, is ETGVTQSPTHLIKTRGQQVTLRCSSQSGHNTVSWYQQALGQGPQFIFQYYREEENGRGNFPPRFSGLQFPNYSSELNVNALELDDSALYLCASSSGGGQATYNEQFFGPGTRLTVL.